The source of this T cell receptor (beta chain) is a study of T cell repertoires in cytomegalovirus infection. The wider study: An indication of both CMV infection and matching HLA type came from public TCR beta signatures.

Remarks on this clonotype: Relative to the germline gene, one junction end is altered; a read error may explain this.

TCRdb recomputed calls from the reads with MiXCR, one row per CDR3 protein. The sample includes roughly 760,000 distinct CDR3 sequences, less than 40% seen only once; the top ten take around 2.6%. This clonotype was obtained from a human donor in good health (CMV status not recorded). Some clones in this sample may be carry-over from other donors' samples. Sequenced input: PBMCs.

The CDR3 DNA sequence: TGTGCCAGTAGTCGCCCGATATCCTACAATGAGAAGTTCTTC. Translated: CASSRPISYNEKFF. The chain uses TRBV19 and TRBJ2-1; D gene ambiguous. The germline CDR1 and CDR2 sequences are LNHDA and SQIVND (reference sequence). The CDR3 is 14 residues long.